The 25 T cell receptor beta chains given below trace back to one sample, sequenced in a study of cytomegalovirus exposure and HLA in healthy donors. In the PCR, 60 Vbeta and 13 Jbeta primers were used. Some clones are missing from TCRdb's copy, which holds only in-frame ones; the method was immunoSEQ multiplex PCR. The sample includes fewer than 250,000 clones, roughly 80% of them seen just once. What was sequenced was PBMCs. The receptors come from a girl aged 10-17 years in good health and CMV-seronegative.

The rearrangement joins TRBV28 to TRBJ2-1; D is unresolved. Germline-derived CDR1 and CDR2 are MDHEN and SYDVKM. This CDR3 region has 13 residues. Trimming took 6 bases from V and 4 from J, leaving 10 bases between them. This chain's CDR3 is CASSRDWYNEQFF. The CDR3, as DNA: TGTGCCAGCAGCCGTGACTGGTACAATGAGCAGTTCTTC.

The CDR3 DNA reads as TGTGCCAGCAGTTACCCAACAGTCAAAGAGACCCAGTACTTC. It translates to CASSYPTVKETQYF. The chain employs TRBV6-6 and TRBJ2-5; unclear D gene. Trimming cost V 2 bases and J 3 bases, with 10 bases left between them. Germline values: CDR1 MNHNY, CDR2 SVGAGI (reference sequence). The CDR3 contains 14 residues.

This clone was detected a few times. The genes are TRBV25-1 and TRBJ1-5; weak D call: TRBD1 (5 bases). Germline V gene sequence: CDR1 MGHDK, CDR2 SYGVNS. The CDR3 length is 15 residues. The V end was cut by 7 bases, the J end by 2 bases, with 15 bases between. DNA for the CDR3: TGTGCCAGCACGGGGGGTCCCGACGGCAATCAGCCCCAGCATTTT. Translation: CASTGGPDGNQPQHF.

The V and J genes are TRBV5-1 and TRBJ1-1; D not certain. Trimming took off 2 bases at V and 3 bases at J, with 8 bases between the two ends. Germline V gene data show CDR1 as SGHRS and CDR2 as YFSETQ. The CDR3 loop spans 13 amino acids. The CDR3 reads CASSLVRDTEAFF. Here the CDR3 DNA reads TGCGCCAGCAGCTTAGTGCGGGACACTGAAGCTTTCTTT.

The chain has TRBV27 and TRBJ2-7, with TRBD1 identical over 9 bases. CDR3 size: 14 residues. V lost 3 bases, J lost 3 bases, and 3 bases stayed unmatched. CDR1 and CDR2 (germline): MNHEY, SMNVEV (reference sequence). This chain's CDR3 is CASSFGTGLYEQYF. CDR3 bases: TGTGCCAGCAGTTTCGGGACAGGGCTCTACGAGCAGTACTTC.

The CDR3 sequence is CASSPGPTRGANVLTF. CDR3 DNA sequence: TGTGCCAGCTCACCCGGTCCCACCAGGGGGGCCAACGTCCTGACTTTC. The chain uses TRBV18 and TRBJ2-6; D unclear. V lost 3 bases to trimming and J lost 4 bases, with 13 bases between them. Germline V CDR1 and CDR2: KGHSH, LQKENI. There are 16 residues in the CDR3.

The gene calls are TRBV29-1 and TRBJ2-5; TRBD2 is a possible D gene (7 bases). Germline CDR1 is SQVTM and CDR2 is ANQGSEA. The CDR3 contains 13 residues. The V and J ends lost 7 bases and 5 bases respectively, with 17 bases between them. The CDR3 sequence is CSASWGGGETQYF. CDR3 bases: TGCAGCGCTTCCTGGGGAGGGGGGGAGACCCAGTACTTC.

The genes are TRBV10-3 and TRBJ1-6; D is unresolved. Germline CDR1 ENHRY, CDR2 SYGVKD. This CDR3 spans 14 amino acids. V dropped 6 bases and J dropped 3 bases, with 9 bases sitting between them. The CDR3 DNA sequence: TGTGCCATCAGCACTGCAAGCTATAATTCACCCCTCCACTTT. Translation: CAISTASYNSPLHF.

This chain uses TRBV19 with TRBJ1-5; a weak D match, TRBD1 (6 bases). The CDR3 totals 13 residues. The V end lost 6 bases, the J end lost 6 bases, and 12 bases lay between the germline ends. Germline CDR1 reads LNHDA; CDR2 reads SQIVND (reference sequence). Here the CDR3 reads CASRGQSVQPQHF. CDR3 sequence (DNA): TGTGCCAGTAGAGGACAGTCGGTTCAGCCCCAGCATTTT.

The rearrangement uses TRBV7-2 and TRBJ2-1; TRBD2 matches at 7 bases. The J segment lost 0 bases and the V segment lost 2 bases, leaving 7 bases of the junction unmatched. Germline lookup yields CDR1 SGHTA and CDR2 FQGNSA. This CDR3 spans 17 amino acids. CDR3 region: CASSLRSGGSSYNEQFF. The CDR3 DNA reads TGTGCCAGCAGCTTACGTAGCGGCGGGAGCTCCTACAATGAGCAGTTCTTC.

This clone appeared a few times. The chain links TRBV10-2 to TRBJ2-6; 9 positions match TRBD1. Germline loops: CDR1 WSHSY, CDR2 SAAADI. J gave up 0 bases and V 7 bases, and 10 bases lay outside the gene matches. CDR3 length: 18 residues. Written as DNA, the CDR3 is TGCGCCAGCACAGACACCGGGACAGGGTTCTCTGGGGCCAACGTCCTGACTTTC. It yields the protein CASTDTGTGFSGANVLTF.

This chain connects TRBV5-4 to TRBJ2-5, with D perhaps matching TRBD1 (6 bases). CDR1 is SGHNT and CDR2 is YYREEE in the germline V gene (reference sequence). Trimming removed 3 bases at V and 4 bases at J, with 16 bases between. The CDR3 sequence is 15 residues long. CDR3 protein: CASSSAGQSRETQYF. CDR3 DNA sequence: TGTGCCAGCAGCTCGGCCGGACAGTCAAGAGAGACCCAGTACTTC.

This clone has just one count. The chain combines TRBV5-1 with TRBJ1-1; D is possibly TRBD1 (5 bases). The CDR3 is made up of 13 amino acids. CDR1 and CDR2 (germline): SGHRS, YFSETQ. The germline V and J ends were trimmed by 0 bases and 8 bases, with 11 bases remaining between them. CDR3 coding DNA: TGCGCCAGCAGCTTGGAGGGCCAGGGAGAAGCTTTCTTT. It encodes CASSLEGQGEAFF.

This clone was seen more than once but under ten times. V is TRBV6-5 and J is TRBJ1-5; TRBD1 agrees at 8 bases. The CDR3 consists of 14 residues. V was clipped by 6 bases and J by 7 bases; unmatched bases: 8. Germline values: CDR1 MNHEY, CDR2 SVGAGI. CDR3: CASRRTGSGQPQHF. The CDR3 DNA reads as TGTGCCAGCAGGAGGACAGGGTCTGGGCAGCCCCAGCATTTT.

This clone was counted between two and nine times. This chain joins TRBV5-4 and TRBJ2-1; D may be TRBD2 (5 bases). CDR1 and CDR2 from the germline V gene are SGHNT and YYREEE (reference sequence). Between the trimmed V and J ends, which lost 2 bases and 9 bases, there was a span of 15 bases. The CDR3 loop spans 14 amino acids. CDR3 coding DNA: TGTGCCAGCAGCTTTTTAACTAGGTTGGGTGAGCAGTTCTTC. This gives the protein CASSFLTRLGEQFF. Full variable domain (missing parts from reference TRBV5-4 and TRBJ2-1): ETGVTQSPTHLIKTRGQQVTLRCSSQSGHNTVSWYQQALGQGPQFIFQYYREEENGRGNFPPRFSGLQFPNYSSELNVNALELDDSALYLCASSFLTRLGEQFFGPGTRLTVL.

This clone was recorded once. The chain couples TRBV9 to TRBJ1-2, with a tentative D call TRBD1 (5 bases). Per germline, CDR1 SGDLS and CDR2 YYNGEE. The CDR3 spans 14 residues. Trimming stripped 4 bases from V and 7 bases from J, with 17 bases between. Here the CDR3 DNA reads TGTGCCAGCAGCACCAGCAGGGCTGGCGGTGGCTACACCTTC. Translation: CASSTSRAGGGYTF.

The chain couples TRBV5-4 to TRBJ1-5; D remains unclear. V was shortened by 4 bases and J by 7 bases, with 12 bases between the two germline ends. The CDR3 is made up of 13 amino acids. From germline, CDR1 is SGHNT and CDR2 YYREEE (reference sequence). CDR3: CASSPNPGQPQHF. The CDR3 nucleotides read TGTGCCAGCAGCCCTAATCCCGGGCAGCCCCAGCATTTT.

The V call is TRBV19, the J call TRBJ2-5; no clear D. V was cut by 3 bases and J by 5 bases, with 4 bases left in between. The CDR3 sequence is 11 residues long. Germline-derived CDR1 and CDR2 are LNHDA and SQIVND (reference sequence). Here the CDR3 reads CASSISETQYF. For the CDR3, the DNA is TGTGCCAGTAGTATCTCCGAGACCCAGTACTTC.

CDR3 protein: CASRDTRDSLNTEAFF. Written as DNA, the CDR3 is TGTGCCAGTAGGGATACCCGGGACAGCCTTAACACTGAAGCTTTCTTT. The chain couples TRBV19 to TRBJ1-1; 7 positions match TRBD1. Germline V gene data show CDR1 as LNHDA and CDR2 as SQIVND (reference sequence). The CDR3 is made up of 16 amino acids. V dropped 6 bases and J dropped 2; count of bases not matched to a gene: 12.

The rearrangement joins TRBV19 to TRBJ2-5, with D tentatively TRBD2 (6 bases). Germline V gene data show CDR1 as LNHDA and CDR2 as SQIVND (reference sequence). The ends were cut back, 3 bases at V and 2 bases at J, with 16 bases in the middle. The CDR3 covers 16 residues. This chain's CDR3 is CASSMIWQGGQETQYF. The CDR3 DNA reads TGTGCCAGTAGTATGATTTGGCAGGGAGGTCAAGAGACCCAGTACTTC.

V usage is TRBV7-9 and J usage is TRBJ2-7; D perhaps matches TRBD2 (7 bases). The V gene's germline CDR1 is SEHNR and CDR2 FQNEAQ (reference sequence). The CDR3 loop spans 14 amino acids. The V end lost 1 base, the J end lost 4 bases, and 11 bases lay between the germline ends. This CDR3 reads CASSLEGGGYEQYF. The CDR3 coding sequence is TGTGCCAGCAGCTTAGAAGGGGGGGGGTACGAGCAGTACTTC.

V and J are TRBV4-1 and TRBJ2-7, with TRBD1 matching over 9 bases. V shed 4 bases, J shed 9 bases, and the junction held 19 bases outside the gene matches. Looked up from germline, CDR1 is MGHRA and CDR2 is YSYEKL. CDR3 length: 17 residues. The CDR3 protein is CASSLVPAGTGHGVQYF. The CDR3 nucleotides are TGCGCCAGCAGCCTCGTCCCTGCCGGGACAGGGCATGGGGTGCAGTACTTC.

The chain employs TRBV10-1 and TRBJ2-5, with TRBD2 matching 13 bases. CDR3 length equals 17 residues. Germline values: CDR1 WNHNN, CDR2 SYGVQD (reference sequence). With V trimmed by 6 bases and J by 5 bases, 12 bases remained unmatched. The CDR3 is CASRRRGLAGVQETQYF. The CDR3, as DNA: TGCGCCAGCAGAAGAAGAGGACTAGCGGGAGTGCAGGAGACCCAGTACTTC.

This clone was observed a handful of times. The same CDR3 is also encoded by other DNA sequences in this sample. The rearrangement uses TRBV5-1 and TRBJ2-7; D gene ambiguous. V was shortened by 0 bases and J by 4 bases, with 5 bases between the two germline ends. The germline V gene encodes CDR1 SGHRS and CDR2 YFSETQ. The CDR3 is 12 amino acids. CDR3 sequence (DNA): TGCGCCAGCAGCTTGGACGGGTACGAGCAGTACTTC. Protein sequence: CASSLDGYEQYF.

The V gene is TRBV7-6, the J gene TRBJ2-7, with 8 nucleotides matching TRBD2. CDR3 length equals 17 residues. Germline lookup yields CDR1 SGHVS and CDR2 FNYEAQ. V dropped 1 base and J dropped 6; count of bases not matched to a gene: 14. CDR3: CASSLGASIGGAGEQYF. CDR3 bases: TGTGCCAGCAGCTTAGGAGCCAGCATCGGGGGGGCCGGCGAGCAGTACTTC. The variable domain in full, completed from reference TRBV7-6 and TRBJ2-7, reads GAGVSQSPRYKVTKRGQDVALRCDPISGHVSLYWYRQALGQGPEFLTYFNYEAQQDKSGLPNDRFSAERPEGSISTLTIQRTEQRDSAMYRCASSLGASIGGAGEQYFGPGTRLTVT.